This T cell receptor beta chain came from a study of T-cell memory formation after mild COVID-19. Findings and limits, study-wide: Some clones that responded were present in memory (sampled pre-infection), which suggests cross-reactive memory joined.

With V trimmed by 0 bases and J by 6 bases, 5 bases remained unmatched. Germline V gene sequence: CDR1 MRHNA, CDR2 SNTAGT. This CDR3 comprises 15 residues. Regarding this clonotype: The antigen is undetermined.

A 5'RACE reaction primed in the constant segment made cDNA libraries of TCR alpha and TCR beta, and these carried sample barcodes and UMIs. Each CDR3 protein is one row after TCRdb ran MiXCR on the 5' RACE reads. The sample holds around 200,000 distinct CDR3 sequences, around 26% seen once. This chain links TRBV6-4 with TRBJ2-1; 7 bases align to TRBD1. The specimen was PBMCs or a T cell subset sorted from them (not recorded which). This sequence was found in an adult woman who had mild COVID-19 (a few samples of this study predate the infection). Cell type and time point are not known. CDR3 sequence reads: CASSDSQGVGNEQFF. Written as DNA, the CDR3 is TGTGCCAGCAGTGACTCTCAGGGGGTCGGCAATGAGCAGTTCTTC.